Given below is one T cell receptor beta chain in context. Its specific antigen is unknown. Within one base of it there is no much larger clone, and no base qualities were kept. Reading the germline V gene gives CDR1 LGHNA and CDR2 YNFKEQ. The CDR3 holds 16 amino acids from the cysteine to the phenylalanine. Only the CDR3 part of the read is kept: 48 bases, read in frame from the first base. Germline trimming amounts to 2 bases on V and 1 base on J, with 4 as the count of junction bases outside the gene matches. This sample stems from a study of blood T cell repertoires in COVID-19 (dated by TCRdb to about 2020). Regarding the study in general: Samples covering the acute and convalescent phases of COVID-19 were provided by collaborators in the United States, Italy and Spain. The material from the prospective study consisted of cDNA or gDNA derived from T cells, B-cell-depleted T cells, or PBMCs. Subjects who had been exposed to COVID-19, were actively infected with it, or had recovered from it provided the deeply sampled blood TCRbeta repertoires that made up the dataset. The repertoires were released in a freely available public database intended as a resource for research on the immune response to SARS-CoV-2. The samples were drawn from two sources: the first 160 participants of the ongoing ImmuneRACE study, and fewer than 1,500 subjects contributed by 6 global collaborators. Sample metadata almost always included a de-identified subject ID, COVID-19 status, age in years and sex. Where available, HLA class I and class II types were taken from metadata supplied by the sample provider and were not determined by assay-based typing. What the authors observed across the whole study: The quantity of clinical and demographic metadata differed by source and by participant and was supplied without curation.

TCRbeta CDR3 regions were amplified from genomic DNA using the immunoSEQ Assay, a bias-controlled multiplex PCR. The original pipeline was this. Within the assay, amplification of reference gene primers was used to estimate how many nucleated cells each sample contained. To quantify the absolute abundance of each unique TCRbeta CDR3 rearrangement, sequence reads were collapsed and filtered. For each sample, productive Simpson clonality was calculated as the square root of Simpson's diversity index across productive rearrangements. TCRdb took over this immuneACCESS table, retaining in-frame rearrangements with V and J assigned. Such tables are incomplete; in checked studies, under half of the missing clones stem from an unresolved V gene, and the remainder is unexplained. The DNA gave D and trimming, while V, J and clone size come from that table. The sample table shows 250,000 to 300,000 clones, and approximately 79% are seen once. Of the sample, about 4% is held by the ten largest clones.

Enrolling through a virtual design, the prospective study's participants ranged in age from roughly 18 to 95 years and lived across some 23 United States geographic areas. To assign participants to cohorts, the prospective study relied on clinical history that participants themselves reported in a screening survey and a study questionnaire. Each participant in the prospective study had whole blood, serum and a nasopharyngeal or oropharyngeal swab collected by mobile phlebotomists. Over a roughly 2-month period, participants in the prospective study had the option of providing additional blood draws and questionnaires. Prospective study blood samples were shipped either frozen or at room temperature before DNA extraction.

The sequence links TRBV4-2 to TRBJ2-3; TRBD2 fits 9 bases in the junction. This sequence was found in a man aged 25-45 years with acute COVID-19. The sample comprised PBMCs or T cells enriched from blood (not recorded which). The nucleotide sequence reads as follows: TGTGCCAGCAGCCAAATGGCTAGCGGGGGCACAGATACGCAGTATTTT. This sequence encodes CASSQMASGGTDTQYF.